This T cell receptor (beta chain) was recorded in a study of patients and donors after allogeneic stem cell transplantation. Using its own MiXCR run on the RT-PCR reads, TCRdb lists one record per CDR3 protein. Found here are around 170,000 distinct CDR3 sequences, approximately 25% of them singletons; the top ten hold around 26%. This clonotype was counted only a few times. The CDR3 is made up of 13 amino acids. Trimming removed 5 bases from V and 4 bases from J, with 11 bases in between. Germline loops: CDR1 MDHEN, CDR2 SYDVKM. The clonotype originates from a human donor who was either an allogeneic HSCT recipient or a stem cell or donor lymphocyte infusion donor (not recorded which). It is not recorded whose cells these are; they may come from a transplant donor. The V and J genes are TRBV28 and TRBJ1-1, with D hard to call. The sequencing input was blood, either unsorted or a sorted T cell fraction (not recorded which). In DNA, the CDR3 is TGTGCCAGCAGTCCAAGCATGAGCACTGAAGCTTTCTTT. Translated, it gives CASSPSMSTEAFF.